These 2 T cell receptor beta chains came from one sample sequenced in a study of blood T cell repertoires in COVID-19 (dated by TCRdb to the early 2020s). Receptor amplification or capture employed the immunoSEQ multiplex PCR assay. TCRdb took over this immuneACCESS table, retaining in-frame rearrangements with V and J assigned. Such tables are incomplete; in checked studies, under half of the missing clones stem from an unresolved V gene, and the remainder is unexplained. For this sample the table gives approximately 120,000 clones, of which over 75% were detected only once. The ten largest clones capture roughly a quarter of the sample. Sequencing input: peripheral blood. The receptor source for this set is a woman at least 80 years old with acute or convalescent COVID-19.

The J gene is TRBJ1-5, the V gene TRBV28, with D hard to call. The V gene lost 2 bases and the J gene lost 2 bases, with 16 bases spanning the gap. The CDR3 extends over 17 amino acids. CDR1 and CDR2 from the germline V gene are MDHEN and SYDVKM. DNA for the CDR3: TGTGCCAGCAGTTTACCCCTGGGCAGGAGGGGCAATCAGCCCCAGCATTTT. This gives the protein CASSLPLGRRGNQPQHF.

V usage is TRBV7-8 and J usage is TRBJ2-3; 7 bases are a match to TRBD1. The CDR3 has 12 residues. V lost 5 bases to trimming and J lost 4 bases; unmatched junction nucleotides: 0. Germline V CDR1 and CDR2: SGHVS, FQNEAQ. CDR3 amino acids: CASSQGADTQYF. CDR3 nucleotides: TGTGCCAGCAGCCAGGGGGCAGATACGCAGTATTTT.